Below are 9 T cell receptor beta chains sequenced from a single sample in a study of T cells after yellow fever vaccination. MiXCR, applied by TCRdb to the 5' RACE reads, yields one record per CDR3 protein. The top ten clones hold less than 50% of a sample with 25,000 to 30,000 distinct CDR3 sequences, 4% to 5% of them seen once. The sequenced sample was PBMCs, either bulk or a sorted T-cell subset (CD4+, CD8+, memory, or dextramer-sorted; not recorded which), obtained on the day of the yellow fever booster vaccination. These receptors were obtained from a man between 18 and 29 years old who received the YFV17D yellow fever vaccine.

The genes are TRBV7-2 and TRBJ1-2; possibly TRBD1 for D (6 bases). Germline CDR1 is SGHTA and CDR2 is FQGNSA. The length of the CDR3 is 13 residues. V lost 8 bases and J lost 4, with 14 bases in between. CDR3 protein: CASEAGGLYGYTF. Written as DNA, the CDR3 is TGTGCCAGCGAGGCCGGGGGGCTCTATGGCTACACCTTC.

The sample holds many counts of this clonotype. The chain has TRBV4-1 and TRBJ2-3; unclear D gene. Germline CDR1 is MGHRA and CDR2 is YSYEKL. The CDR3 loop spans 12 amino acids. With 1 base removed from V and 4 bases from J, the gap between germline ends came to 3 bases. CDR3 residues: CASSQAADTQYF. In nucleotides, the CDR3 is TGCGCCAGCAGCCAAGCGGCAGATACGCAGTATTTT.

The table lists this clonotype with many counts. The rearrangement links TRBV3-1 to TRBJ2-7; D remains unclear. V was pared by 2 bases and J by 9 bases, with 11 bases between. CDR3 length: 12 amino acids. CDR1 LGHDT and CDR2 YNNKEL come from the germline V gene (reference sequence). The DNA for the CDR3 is TGTGCCAGCAGCCAATTGGGCCAGCGGCAGTACGTC. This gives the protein CASSQLGQRQYV.

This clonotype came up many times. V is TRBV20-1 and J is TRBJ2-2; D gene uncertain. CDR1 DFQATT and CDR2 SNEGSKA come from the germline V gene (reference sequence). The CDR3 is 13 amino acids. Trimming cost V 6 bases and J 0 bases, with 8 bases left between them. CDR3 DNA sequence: TGCAGTGCCGCCGGGCCGAACACCGGGGAGCTGTTTTTT. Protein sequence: CSAAGPNTGELFF.

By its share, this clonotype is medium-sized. This CDR3 reads CASSRQGATEKLFF. In DNA, the CDR3 is TGTGCCAGCAGCAGACAGGGGGCGACTGAAAAACTGTTTTTT. V usage is TRBV5-4 and J usage is TRBJ1-4; 10 nucleotides line up with TRBD1. Germline CDR1 reads SGHNT; CDR2 reads YYREEE (reference sequence). Unmatched junction bases numbered 4, after V lost 4 bases and J lost 7 bases. This CDR3 region has 14 residues.

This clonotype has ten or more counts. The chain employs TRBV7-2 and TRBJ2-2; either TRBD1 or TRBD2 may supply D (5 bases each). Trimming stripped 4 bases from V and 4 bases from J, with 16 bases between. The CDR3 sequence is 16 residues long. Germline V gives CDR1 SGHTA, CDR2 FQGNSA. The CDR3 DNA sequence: TGTGCCAGCAGCTCGGTGGGGACGCCTTCCACCGGGGAGCTGTTTTTT. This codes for CASSSVGTPSTGELFF.

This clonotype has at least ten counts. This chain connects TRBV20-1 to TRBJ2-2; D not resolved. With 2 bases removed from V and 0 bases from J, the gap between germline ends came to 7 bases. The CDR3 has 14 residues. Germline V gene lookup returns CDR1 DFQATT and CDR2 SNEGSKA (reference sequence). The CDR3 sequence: CSARPTPNTGELFF. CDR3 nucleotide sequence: TGCAGTGCTAGACCTACCCCGAACACCGGGGAGCTGTTTTTT.

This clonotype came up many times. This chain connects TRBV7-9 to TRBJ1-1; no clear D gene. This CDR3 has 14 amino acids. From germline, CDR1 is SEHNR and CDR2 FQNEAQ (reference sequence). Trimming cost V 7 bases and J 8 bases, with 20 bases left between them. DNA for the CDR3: TGTGCCAGCATCCAAACGGGGTTAGGCAGGGAAGCTTTCTTT. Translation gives CASIQTGLGREAFF.

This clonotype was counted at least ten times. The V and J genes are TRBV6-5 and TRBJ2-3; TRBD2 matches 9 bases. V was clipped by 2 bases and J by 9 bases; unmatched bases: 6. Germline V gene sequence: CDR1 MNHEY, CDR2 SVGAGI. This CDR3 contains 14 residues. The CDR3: CASSYGAGGQTQYF. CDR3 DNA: TGTGCCAGCAGTTACGGGGCGGGGGGGCAGACGCAGTATTTT.